This TCR beta chain stems from a study of blood T cell repertoires in COVID-19. Across the whole study: The United States, Italy and Spain were the sources of the acute and convalescent COVID-19 samples. T cells, B-cell-depleted T cells, or PBMCs provided the cDNA or gDNA that served as material.

In the original workflow: Amplification with reference gene primers provided the estimates of nucleated cell counts. Sequencing was performed with immunoSEQ multiplex PCR; in TCRdb, only in-frame clones are kept and a portion is missing. V and J calls and clone size are those listed in that table; D and trimming were worked out from the DNA. The data contain under 250,000 clones, roughly 84% of them singletons. This CDR3 has 16 amino acids. V was clipped by 0 bases and J by 2 bases; unmatched bases: 7. Germline lookup yields CDR1 SGHRS and CDR2 YFSETQ. The TCR originated in a man in his forties or fifties with COVID-19, enrolled during active disease. The chain couples TRBV5-1 to TRBJ1-2; TRBD1 matches at 7 bases. Material for sequencing was peripheral blood. The CDR3: CASSLAGDSVNYGYTF. In nucleotides, the CDR3 is TGCGCCAGCAGCTTGGCAGGGGACAGTGTGAACTATGGCTACACCTTC.